This T cell receptor beta chain was recovered during a study of beta chain features in type 1 diabetes. This clone turned up a few times. Its antigen is as yet unknown. The study's findings and limits: Moderate yet significant TCRB CDR3 shortening was seen in Type 1 diabetes patients in all four CD4+ subsets.

Reverse transcribing all isolated RNA meant expressed TCRB transcripts were sequenced. Data came from immunoSEQ multiplex PCR; TCRdb stores just in-frame clones and leaves some out. The data contain roughly 100,000 clones, approximately 30% of them seen just once; the ten biggest clones take up under 0.55%. J was trimmed by 7 bases and V by 1 base; bases with no gene match: 5. The CDR3 is 14 residues long. Germline CDR1 reads SGHTA; CDR2 reads FQGTGA. The rearrangement uses TRBV7-3 and TRBJ1-1, with 8 bases aligning to TRBD1. Sequenced input: central memory CD4+ T cells from blood. This clonotype was sampled from a woman aged 18 to 35 with type 1 diabetes. The CDR3 region is CASSLRRGQDEAFF. The CDR3 DNA is TGTGCCAGCAGCTTAAGGAGGGGACAGGATGAAGCTTTCTTT.